This T cell receptor beta chain was identified during a study of Ad26.COV2.S vaccination and SARS-CoV-2 variants. Across the whole study: Intramuscular Ad26.COV2.S doses were given once or twice, 56 days apart.

Sequencing was performed with immunoSEQ multiplex PCR; in TCRdb, only in-frame clones are kept and a portion is missing. The sample lists roughly 400,000 clones; approximately 91% were seen once. The treatment is: around 19 received Ad26.COV2.S at low or high dose, single or two shots; 5 received placebo; per-sample allocation not given. Sampling was done on day 63 after the first vaccine or placebo injection. About this clone: Its antigen is not identified.

Overall study findings and caveats: While placebo recipients had lower spike-specific TCR breadth, vaccine recipients had more.

The sequence came from a person aged 18-65 years who received the Ad26.COV2.S COVID-19 vaccine or a placebo. The sample was peripheral blood, taken in a trial of Ad26.COV2.S vaccine versus placebo.

The DNA for the CDR3 is TGCAGCGTCCCCAATTGGACAGGGGGGCGGGCTTTCTTT. Its translation is CSVPNWTGGRAFF. The chain recombines TRBV29-1 with TRBJ1-1, with 10 bases identical to TRBD1. The CDR3 contains 13 residues. Germline-derived CDR1 and CDR2 are SQVTM and ANQGSEA. V was pared by 6 bases and J by 11 bases, with 12 bases of the junction left unmatched.